The 24 T cell receptor beta chains reported below all come from one sample, sequenced in a study of shared clonotypes between healthy human individuals. Profiling relied on immunoSEQ multiplex PCR, and the TCRdb table lists in-frame clones only, not all of them. This sample carries roughly 2.6 million clones, 90% to 95% of them seen once, and the ten largest clones take about 0.13%. Sequencing was performed on naive CD4+ T cells sorted from blood. Stated subset: CD45RA+ positively selected. Every receptor here comes from a man between 18 and 35 years old in good health.

The chain uses TRBV10-1 and TRBJ2-7; 7 bases map to TRBD1. The CDR3 is 15 residues long. The trim removed 5 bases at V and 7 bases at J, leaving 14 bases unmatched. Germline CDR1 WNHNN, CDR2 SYGVQD (reference sequence). The CDR3 DNA reads as TGCGCCAGCAGTCCCACCCACACAGGGGTTAGGGAGCAGTACTTC. Protein: CASSPTHTGVREQYF.

This chain links TRBV4-3 with TRBJ2-3, with no clear D. The CDR3 is 12 amino acids. Germline-derived CDR1 and CDR2 are LGHNA and YSLEER. The V gene lost 6 bases and the J gene lost 5 bases, with 9 bases spanning the gap. Written as DNA, the CDR3 is TGCGCCAGCAGTGGAGACGTAGATACGCAGTATTTT. Translation: CASSGDVDTQYF.

The chain combines TRBV9 with TRBJ2-7; 8 bases are a match to TRBD2. CDR3 size: 14 residues. Germline loops: CDR1 SGDLS, CDR2 YYNGEE. V trimming: 3 bases; J trimming: 2 bases; junction bases outside the gene matches: 4. The CDR3 is CASSGPGLAYEQYF. CDR3 DNA sequence: TGTGCCAGCAGCGGACCGGGACTAGCCTACGAGCAGTACTTC.

This chain uses TRBV5-4 with TRBJ2-7; 14 nucleotides line up with TRBD2. CDR3 size: 17 residues. Trimming cost V 4 bases and J 2 bases; bases outside gene matches: 8. Germline CDR1 SGHNT, CDR2 YYREEE (reference sequence). The CDR3 DNA is TGTGCCAGCAGCCACGGACTAGCGGGGGGCACAACCTACGAGCAGTACTTC. This translates into CASSHGLAGGTTYEQYF.

Remarks on this clone: This specimen includes other DNA sequences encoding the same CDR3. V usage is TRBV5-1 and J usage is TRBJ2-5; D might be TRBD1 or TRBD2, each matching 7 bases. The CDR3 totals 14 residues. Trimming cost V 2 bases and J 4 bases, with 12 bases left between them. Per the germline V gene, CDR1 is SGHRS and CDR2 is YFSETQ. The CDR3 is CASSLGGGGETQYF. In DNA, the CDR3 is TGCGCCAGCAGCTTAGGGGGCGGGGGAGAGACCCAGTACTTC.

The V and J genes are TRBV10-3 and TRBJ1-1; 8 nucleotides line up with TRBD1. Germline CDR1 is ENHRY and CDR2 is SYGVKD. The CDR3 length is 13 residues. V shed 1 base and J 8 bases; nucleotides not matched to a gene: 3. CDR3 residues: CAISEFRDREAFF. In DNA form, the CDR3 reads TGTGCCATCAGTGAGTTCCGGGACAGGGAAGCTTTCTTT.

The J gene is TRBJ2-7, the V gene TRBV18; TRBD1 matches at 11 bases. The V gene end was trimmed by 2 bases and the J gene end by 3 bases; junction bases not matched to a gene: 6. CDR1 and CDR2 from the germline V gene are KGHSH and LQKENI. The CDR3 is made up of 16 amino acids. CDR3 loop: CASSPGQGADLYEQYF. The CDR3 DNA reads TGTGCCAGCTCACCAGGACAGGGGGCGGACCTCTACGAGCAGTACTTC. Variable domain in full (rest from reference TRBV18 and TRBJ2-7): NAGVMQNPRHLVRRRGQEARLRCSPMKGHSHVYWYRQLPEEGLKFMVYLQKENIIDESGMPKERFSAEFPKEGPSILRIQQVVRGDSAAYFCASSPGQGADLYEQYFGPGTRLTVT.

The chain employs TRBV4-1 and TRBJ2-3; TRBD1 aligns across 9 bases. Germline trimming cut 1 base from V and 6 bases from J; bases unmatched to any gene: 8. Germline values: CDR1 MGHRA, CDR2 YSYEKL. The CDR3 spans 16 residues. The CDR3 bases are TGCGCCAGCAGCCAAGTCGGGACAGGGAAATTGGATACGCAGTATTTT. This gives the protein CASSQVGTGKLDTQYF.

The rearrangement links TRBV10-3 to TRBJ2-3; perhaps D is TRBD1 or TRBD2 (5 bases each). The CDR3 has 13 amino acids. Trimming left V 10 bases short and J 0 bases short, with 11 bases between. Germline CDR1 ENHRY, CDR2 SYGVKD. CDR3 nucleotides: TGTGCCACCCGGGGCGGTAGCACAGATACGCAGTATTTT. This codes for CATRGGSTDTQYF.

The chain has TRBV28 and TRBJ1-2; possible D gene TRBD1, 6 bases. CDR3 length: 14 amino acids. Trimming stripped 10 bases from V and 7 bases from J, with 22 bases between. Germline V CDR1 and CDR2: MDHEN, SYDVKM. The CDR3 reads CATYPGGRFGGYTF. The CDR3 DNA reads TGTGCCACCTACCCGGGGGGCAGATTCGGTGGCTACACCTTC.

This rearrangement joins TRBV11-2 to TRBJ2-5; possibly TRBD1 for D (6 bases). The germline V and J ends were trimmed by 5 bases and 7 bases, with 17 bases remaining between them. Per germline, CDR1 SGHAT and CDR2 FQNNGV. The CDR3 is made up of 14 amino acids. This CDR3 reads CASSQIGQRGTQYF. DNA of the CDR3: TGTGCCAGCAGCCAAATCGGACAGCGCGGGACCCAGTACTTC.

This clone has a single count. This rearrangement joins TRBV6-5 to TRBJ2-7; 8 bases are a match to TRBD1. Trimming removed 6 bases from V and 2 bases from J; junction bases left unmatched: 9. The CDR3 length is 15 residues. Germline loops: CDR1 MNHEY, CDR2 SVGAGI. The CDR3, as DNA: TGTGCCAGCAGCCTAACCGGACAGGGCCCCTACGAGCAGTACTTC. Amino acid sequence: CASSLTGQGPYEQYF.

The chain joins TRBV28 to TRBJ1-5; TRBD1 agrees at 8 bases. CDR1 and CDR2 from the germline V gene are MDHEN and SYDVKM. This CDR3 spans 15 amino acids. V shed 5 bases, J shed 9 bases, and the junction held 12 bases outside the gene matches. CDR3 DNA sequence: TGTGCCAGCAGTGGGACAGGATACGTTGGGGGGCCCCAGCATTTT. Its translation: CASSGTGYVGGPQHF.

CDR3 sequence reads: CASSYTRVTDTQYF. The DNA of the CDR3 is TGTGCCAGCAGTTATACACGCGTCACAGATACGCAGTATTTT. The gene calls are TRBV6-5 and TRBJ2-3; D ambiguous. The V and J ends lost 3 bases and 2 bases respectively, with 9 bases between them. Germline CDR1 is MNHEY and CDR2 is SVGAGI. This CDR3 contains 14 residues.

The count of this clone is one. The chain couples TRBV2 to TRBJ2-2; D remains ambiguous. Looked up from germline, CDR1 is SNHLY and CDR2 is FYNNEI. This CDR3 is 15 amino acids long. Trimming left V 0 bases short and J 2 bases short, with 7 bases between. In DNA, the CDR3 is TGTGCCAGCAGTGAAGCTCATATAAACACCGGGGAGCTGTTTTTT. It encodes CASSEAHINTGELFF.

The chain is built from TRBV7-9 and TRBJ2-5, with TRBD2 matching over 10 bases. V was clipped by 6 bases and J by 4 bases; unmatched bases: 8. Germline assignment: CDR1 SEHNR and CDR2 FQNEAQ (reference sequence). The CDR3 has 15 amino acids. CDR3 bases: TGTGCCAGCAGTACTCAAGCGGGGGGGCGAGAGACCCAGTACTTC. This translates into CASSTQAGGRETQYF.

The J gene is TRBJ2-6, the V gene TRBV21-1; the D segment call TRBD1 is taken from the table without a DNA check. TRBV21-1 counts as a pseudogene. The CDR3 loop spans 14 amino acids. CDR3 amino acids: CASSNRAGANVLTF. CDR3 coding DNA: TGTGCCAGCAGCAACAGGGCTGGGGCCAACGTCCTGACTTTC.

J is TRBJ1-2 and V is TRBV7-2; tentatively, D is TRBD1 (5 bases). The germline V gene has CDR1 SGHTA and CDR2 FQGNSA. V was shortened by 4 bases and J by 3 bases, with 15 bases between the two germline ends. CDR3 size: 15 residues. The CDR3, as DNA: TGTGCCAGCAGCTGGGGCAGGCCATCTGACTATGGCTACACCTTC. It encodes CASSWGRPSDYGYTF. The full variable domain, rest sourced from reference TRBV7-2 and TRBJ1-2, is GAGVSQSPSNKVTEKGKDVELRCDPISGHTALYWYRQSLGQGLEFLIYFQGNSAPDKSGLPSDRFSAERTGGSVSTLTIQRTQQEDSAVYLCASSWGRPSDYGYTFGSGTRLTVV.

The table lists this clone with a count of one. The J gene is TRBJ1-2, the V gene TRBV5-4; D is ambiguous. Germline loops: CDR1 SGHNT, CDR2 YYREEE (reference sequence). This CDR3 region has 13 residues. The CDR3 coding sequence is TGTCGCAGAAGTGGGAGGCCGGGGTTTGGCTACACCTTC. It specifies CRRSGRPGFGYTF.

This chain joins TRBV19 and TRBJ2-5; D is possibly TRBD1 or TRBD2 (5 bases each). V gave up 3 bases and J gave up 5 bases, with 19 bases separating them. CDR3 length: 16 residues. Germline CDR1 and CDR2: LNHDA and SQIVND (reference sequence). The CDR3 DNA reads as TGTGCCAGTAGTATCGGGTCACGCAGGGAGAGGGAGACCCAGTACTTC. Protein sequence: CASSIGSRRERETQYF.

V is TRBV6-1 and J is TRBJ2-7, with TRBD2 matching 10 bases. The CDR3 runs 15 residues. Germline loops: CDR1 MNHNS, CDR2 SASEGT. V lost 4 bases to trimming and J lost 4 bases; unmatched junction nucleotides: 7. Here the CDR3 DNA reads TGTGCCAGCAGTGTGGGGGCTAGCGGGAGTTACGAGCAGTACTTC. Protein sequence: CASSVGASGSYEQYF.

Worth noting for this clone: Other DNA sequences of this sample code for an identical CDR3. The chain combines TRBV27 with TRBJ2-5; 7 bases agree with TRBD1. This CDR3 contains 13 residues. V dropped 6 bases and J dropped 2; count of bases not matched to a gene: 3. CDR1 MNHEY and CDR2 SMNVEV come from the germline V gene (reference sequence). CDR3 region: CASRRTGQETQYF. CDR3 sequence (DNA): TGTGCCAGCAGGCGGACAGGACAAGAGACCCAGTACTTC.

Remarks on this clone: The identical CDR3 is also encoded by other nucleotide sequences in the sample. The chain carries TRBV18 and TRBJ1-1; D not certain. Trimming cost V 2 bases and J 0 bases, with 4 bases left between them. This CDR3 has 13 residues. In germline, CDR1 is KGHSH, CDR2 LQKENI. In DNA form, the CDR3 reads TGTGCCAGCTCACCAATCTTGAACACTGAAGCTTTCTTT. It specifies CASSPILNTEAFF.

The chain uses TRBV12-5 and TRBJ2-7, with TRBD2 matching 9 bases. The CDR3 is made up of 15 amino acids. The germline CDR1 and CDR2 sequences are LGHNT and FRNRAP. V gave up 2 bases and J gave up 2 bases; unmatched junction bases: 4. The CDR3 here is CASGLSSGSAYEQYF. The DNA of the CDR3 is TGTGCTAGTGGTTTGAGTAGCGGGAGCGCCTACGAGCAGTACTTC.